The clone carrying this TCR beta chain has more than one count but fewer than ten. The antigen is unknown. The entry originates in a study of T-cell memory formation after mild COVID-19. Study-level points and caveats: Nothing showed for sure that second-wave clones peaking on day 37 were SARS-CoV-2 specific. Pre-infection memory harbored some responding clones, suggesting cross-reactive memory joined.

CDR1 is SGHTA, CDR2 FQGNSA, per germline. The V end was cut by 7 bases, the J end by 1 base, with 8 bases between. The CDR3 is 13 amino acids. The 5'RACE method, run with constant-segment primers, produced TCR alpha and TCR beta cDNA libraries (carrying sample barcodes and UMIs). From the 5' RACE reads, TCRdb called clonotypes with MiXCR, one entry per CDR3 protein. The repertoire includes some 300,000 distinct CDR3 sequences, 20% to 25% of them detected once, and 20% to 25% sits in the top ten. The chain has TRBV7-2 and TRBJ2-1, with D perhaps matching TRBD1 (5 bases). The sequenced sample was PBMCs or a T cell subset sorted from them (not recorded which). This TCR derives from a man in his late teens or twenties who had mild COVID-19 (a few samples of this study predate the infection). Cell type and time point are not known. CDR3 region: CASIQGSYNEQFF. For the CDR3, the DNA is TGTGCCAGCATTCAGGGTTCCTACAATGAGCAGTTCTTC.